A selection of T cell receptor beta chains follows, all from one sample in a study of shared clonotypes between healthy human individuals. Assay used: immunoSEQ multiplex PCR; TCRdb lists only in-frame clones, some missing. The sample records about 550,000 clones, about 95% being singletons. Sequencing was carried out using naive CD8+ T cells sorted from blood. These TCRs come from a woman between 25 and 40 years old in good health. CDR3s include the opening cysteine and the closing phenylalanine or tryptophan.

j_call v_call cdr3_aa
TRBJ1-1 TRBV28 CASSLSIGETASLNTEAFF
TRBJ2-5 TRBV27 CASSPRGLAGVEETQYF
TRBJ1-3 TRBV5-8 CASSLDSTSGNTIYF
TRBJ2-3 TRBV27 CASIARLAGAPDTQYF
TRBJ2-1 TRBV7-9 CASSRRTAYNEQFF
TRBJ2-1 TRBV27 CASSLSAGESNNEQFF
TRBJ2-7 TRBV6-1 CASTEPTSGTYEQYF
TRBJ2-1 TRBV5-6 CASSTSGNYEQFF
TRBJ2-5 TRBV7-8 CASSLGPTGASGRAQYF
TRBJ1-1 TRBV27 CASSPGTITEAFF
TRBJ2-5 TRBV27 CASRNGGNVETQYF
TRBJ2-7 TRBV27 CASSHSGGYEQYF
TRBJ2-7 TRBV13 CASSLGYGRSYEQYF
TRBJ1-1 TRBV6-5 CASSYSRANTEAFF
- TRBV27 CASSQTRTAFSYEQYF
TRBJ2-7 TRBV7-2 CASSLGGLAADEQYF
TRBJ2-1 TRBV25-1 CASSEGLANEQFF
TRBJ2-7 TRBV11-2 CASSLGVVYEQYF
TRBJ1-1 TRBV7-9 CASSWIQGMNTEAFF
TRBJ1-1 TRBV7-9 CASSRWTGGTEAFF
TRBJ2-7 TRBV28 CASSFPGRPYEQYF
TRBJ2-1 TRBV9 CASSVDSGSSYNEQFF
TRBJ2-7 TRBV9 CASSVGLAGGGYEQYF
TRBJ2-7 TRBV9 CASSVANRGYEQYF
TRBJ1-5 TRBV28 CASSSTGQTTRNQPQHF
TRBJ1-3 TRBV5-1 CASSMEGFAGNTIYF
TRBJ2-1 TRBV7-9 CASSLANEQFF
TRBJ2-1 TRBV4-1 CASSQDRLAGYNEQFF
TRBJ1-4 TRBV28 CASTRIEGEKLFF
TRBJ2-5 TRBV10-3 CAISGGQTGETQYF
TRBJ2-2 TRBV5-1 CASSFSWETGTGELFF
TRBJ1-1 TRBV13 CASSQQAGDPEAFF
TRBJ2-7 TRBV4-2 CASSQEGASYEQYF
TRBJ2-4 TRBV27 CASSYSAKNIQYF
TRBJ1-1 TRBV2 CASSDPRHMNTEAFF
TRBJ2-1 TRBV5-1 CASSLPGGLAENEQFF
TRBJ2-7 TRBV4-1 CASSPIPQFAGASYEQYF
TRBJ1-5 TRBV28 CASSSQGINQPQHF
TRBJ1-4 TRBV5-1 CASSQDGILSEKLFF
TRBJ2-5 TRBV2 CATIPSGSVQETQYF
TRBJ1-1 TRBV9 CASSPPTGGKTEAFF
TRBJ2-1 TRBV27 CASSLTYPTGTGPEDEQFF
TRBJ2-1 TRBV7-6 CASSSGLAGALTPYNEQFF
TRBJ2-2 TRBV28 CASRETSGNTGELFF
TRBJ2-1 TRBV9 CASSVYDPDNEQFF
TRBJ2-3 TRBV7-3 CASSLTGGGTDTQYF
TRBJ1-1 TRBV4-1 CASSRPQGAATEAFF
TRBJ2-7 TRBV29-1 CSVKAPGGLEQYF
TRBJ1-2 TRBV5-6 CASSLGGPLVNYGYTF
TRBJ2-2 TRBV27 CASSPSWGVITGELFF